A single sample gave rise to the 26 T cell receptor beta chains below, sequenced in a study of cytomegalovirus exposure and HLA in healthy donors (TCRdb year 2017). The library was obtained by the immunoSEQ multiplex PCR assay. For the multiplex PCR, a mixture combining 60 forward primers for TCR Vbeta segments and 13 reverse primers for TCR Jbeta segments was used. Imported from immuneACCESS, the table was reduced by TCRdb to in-frame sequences with V and J called. These copies leave out some clones; in studies compared against another copy, an unresolved V gene accounts for under half, and the cause of the remainder is not known. The sample table shows about 140,000 clones, and approximately 80% are seen once. Approximately 1.8% of the sample is in the top ten clones. Sequencing was carried out using PBMCs. These receptors originate from a man in his forties in good health and CMV-seronegative.

The rearrangement links TRBV7-6 to TRBJ2-1; the match to TRBD2 covers 7 bases. The CDR3 is 15 residues long. Germline CDR1 reads SGHVS; CDR2 reads FNYEAQ. Trimming took 5 bases from V and 0 from J; bases not matched to a gene: 4. CDR3 in amino acids: CASSGGGASYNEQFF. The CDR3 DNA is TGTGCCAGCAGCGGGGGGGGAGCCTCCTACAATGAGCAGTTCTTC.

The chain has TRBV7-2 and TRBJ2-1, with TRBD2 identical over 9 bases. The CDR3 has 18 residues. Germline values: CDR1 SGHTA, CDR2 FQGNSA. V gave up 1 base and J gave up 0 bases; unmatched junction bases: 7. CDR3 nucleotides: TGTGCCAGCAGCTTAGTTCTAGCGGGGCCCAGCTCCTACAATGAGCAGTTCTTC. Translating gives CASSLVLAGPSSYNEQFF.

The CDR3 region is CAISESRGQGDQHF. In DNA form, the CDR3 reads TGTGCCATCAGTGAGTCTAGAGGACAGGGGGACCAGCATTTT. The V call is TRBV10-3, the J call TRBJ1-5; 10 bases match TRBD1. J gave up 12 bases and V 0 bases, and 5 bases lay outside the gene matches. Germline V gene sequence: CDR1 ENHRY, CDR2 SYGVKD. CDR3 length: 14 amino acids.

The CDR3 reads CSVSTRQKMNTEAFF. As DNA, the CDR3 is TGCAGCGTCTCCACCCGACAGAAAATGAACACTGAAGCTTTCTTT. The chain links TRBV29-1 to TRBJ1-1; the D gene is possibly TRBD1 (5 bases). V was clipped by 6 bases and J by 0 bases, with 17 bases between them. This CDR3 region has 15 residues. Germline CDR1 SQVTM, CDR2 ANQGSEA.

V is TRBV27 and J is TRBJ1-5, with unresolved D. This CDR3 is built from 14 residues. Germline loops: CDR1 MNHEY, CDR2 SMNVEV (reference sequence). Trimming shortened V by 3 bases and J by 6 bases, and 12 bases separated the two germline ends. The CDR3 is CASSLGGKGQPQHF. The CDR3 coding sequence is TGTGCCAGCAGTTTGGGAGGGAAGGGTCAGCCCCAGCATTTT.

This chain connects TRBV2 to TRBJ2-1, with D tentatively TRBD1 (6 bases). Trimming left V 7 bases short and J 10 bases short, with 11 bases between. Germline loops: CDR1 SNHLY, CDR2 FYNNEI. The CDR3 has 11 amino acids. The CDR3 nucleotides are TGTGCCAGCACCCCGGGGACAGAGCAGTTCTTC. This translates into CASTPGTEQFF.

V is TRBV6-1 and J is TRBJ2-1, with 11 bases fitting TRBD2. Germline CDR1 is MNHNS and CDR2 is SASEGT. The CDR3 consists of 15 residues. The J segment lost 8 bases and the V segment lost 1 base, leaving 4 bases of the junction unmatched. CDR3 sequence (DNA): TGTGCCAGCAGTGAAGGAACTAGCGGGGGCGATGAGCAGTTCTTC. Translated: CASSEGTSGGDEQFF.

The genes are TRBV6-5 and TRBJ2-5; 7 bases are shared with TRBD1. The junction had 7 bases not matched to a gene; V was cut back by 5 bases and J by 4 bases. CDR1 is MNHEY and CDR2 is SVGAGI in the germline V gene. This CDR3 contains 14 residues. CDR3 coding DNA: TGTGCCAGCAGTCCCGGGACAGCCTCAGAGACCCAGTACTTC. This translates into CASSPGTASETQYF.

V is TRBV19 and J is TRBJ2-7, with a weak D call TRBD1 (6 bases). Germline V CDR1 and CDR2: LNHDA, SQIVND (reference sequence). CDR3 length: 14 residues. Trimming removed 10 bases from V and 1 base from J, with 17 bases in between. CDR3 region: CATGPDSTSYEQYF. In DNA, the CDR3 is TGTGCCACCGGACCGGACAGCACATCCTACGAGCAGTACTTC.

The chain recombines TRBV5-1 with TRBJ1-3; D is unresolved. The CDR3 length is 15 residues. V was cut by 0 bases and J by 0 bases, with 7 bases left in between. CDR1 SGHRS and CDR2 YFSETQ come from the germline V gene. The CDR3, as DNA: TGCGCCAGCAGCTTGGGGAGTAGCTCTGGAAACACCATATATTTT. Translated, it gives CASSLGSSSGNTIYF.

The chain recombines TRBV7-2 with TRBJ2-7; perhaps TRBD1 as D (6 bases). Germline CDR1 SGHTA, CDR2 FQGNSA. V gave up 3 bases and J gave up 0 bases, with 9 bases separating them. The CDR3 extends over 14 amino acids. The CDR3 DNA sequence: TGTGCCAGCAGCTTCCAGGGGACCTCCTACGAGCAGTACTTC. As protein: CASSFQGTSYEQYF.

This chain joins TRBV10-3 and TRBJ1-1; D may be TRBD1 (5 bases). Germline V gene sequence: CDR1 ENHRY, CDR2 SYGVKD. Deletions cut 2 bases from V and 1 base from J, with 11 bases between. CDR3 size: 15 residues. The CDR3 reads CAISEGQGGNTEAFF. The CDR3 DNA reads TGTGCCATCAGTGAGGGGCAGGGCGGGAACACTGAAGCTTTCTTT.

This sequence joins TRBV7-8 and TRBJ2-5; TRBD1 might be the D (6 bases). The CDR3 sequence is 16 residues long. Germline V gene lookup returns CDR1 SGHVS and CDR2 FQNEAQ. Trimming took off 5 bases at V and 4 bases at J, with 20 bases between the two ends. CDR3: CASSPRTVVGIETQYF. Written as DNA, the CDR3 is TGTGCCAGCAGCCCGAGGACAGTTGTAGGTATAGAGACCCAGTACTTC.

This chain connects TRBV5-1 to TRBJ1-1, with D unresolved. The CDR3 runs 15 residues. Germline-derived CDR1 and CDR2 are SGHRS and YFSETQ. V was clipped by 4 bases and J by 6 bases, with 19 bases between them. CDR3 DNA: TGCGCCAGCAGCCCCGAAAAGACACTCCACCCTGAAGCTTTCTTT. Translated, it gives CASSPEKTLHPEAFF.

J is TRBJ2-2 and V is TRBV6-1, with 8 bases that match TRBD2. This CDR3 contains 16 residues. V lost 2 bases to trimming and J lost 2 bases; unmatched junction nucleotides: 4. Germline loops: CDR1 MNHNS, CDR2 SASEGT. CDR3 nucleotide sequence: TGTGCCAGCAGTGAAACGGGGGGGCCAAACACCGGGGAGCTGTTTTTT. It is translated as CASSETGGPNTGELFF.

The rearrangement joins TRBV27 to TRBJ1-1; no clear D gene. This CDR3 is built from 14 residues. The V and J ends lost 10 bases and 4 bases respectively, with 19 bases between them. CDR1 and CDR2 from the germline V gene are MNHEY and SMNVEV (reference sequence). The CDR3 DNA reads TGTGCCACCCACGGGGAGGGCATGGGCACTGAAGCTTTCTTT. It translates to CATHGEGMGTEAFF.

Remarks on this clone: One end of the junction does not line up with germline, which may come from a read error. V usage is TRBV7-9 and J usage is TRBJ1-6; D is perhaps TRBD1 (6 bases). The CDR3 runs to 15 residues. CDR1 is SEHNR and CDR2 is FQNEAQ in the germline V gene (reference sequence). In DNA, the CDR3 is TGTTCCAGCAGCCTTGGACAGCCCAATAATTCACCCCTCCACTTT. Translating gives CSSSLGQPNNSPLHF.

The CDR3 nucleotides are TGTGCCTGGAATAGGAACACTGAAGCTTTCTTT. This sequence encodes CAWNRNTEAFF. The chain recombines TRBV30 with TRBJ1-1; D unclear. The germline V and J ends were trimmed by 4 bases and 1 base, with 4 bases remaining between them. Germline V gives CDR1 GTSNPN, CDR2 SVGIG (reference sequence). The CDR3 totals 11 residues.

Turning to this clone: This sample includes further DNA sequences coding for the same CDR3. This chain links TRBV5-6 with TRBJ1-5; D possibly corresponds to TRBD1 (5 bases). The CDR3 runs 15 residues. Per the germline V gene, CDR1 is SGHDT and CDR2 is YYEEEE. Trimming took 5 bases from V and 0 from J, leaving 12 bases between them. The CDR3: CASSRRGNSNQPQHF. The CDR3 nucleotides read TGTGCCAGCAGTCGAAGGGGAAATAGCAATCAGCCCCAGCATTTT.

The V call is TRBV21-1, the J call TRBJ2-7; no DNA check was done on the table's D call, TRBD1. TRBV21-1 is classified as a pseudogene. CDR3 length: 15 amino acids. The CDR3 DNA reads TGTGCCAGCACCTTACGGACAGGGAGCTCCTACGAGCAGTACTTC. Protein sequence: CASTLRTGSSYEQYF.

This rearrangement joins TRBV5-6 to TRBJ2-3, with D possibly matching TRBD2 (6 bases). Trimming stripped 0 bases from V and 3 bases from J, with 11 bases between. CDR3 length: 15 amino acids. The germline V gene has CDR1 SGHDT and CDR2 YYEEEE. Here the CDR3 DNA reads TGTGCCAGCAGCTTGGTCGGGGGTATGACAGATACGCAGTATTTT. Protein sequence: CASSLVGGMTDTQYF. The complete variable domain, with remaining parts taken from reference TRBV5-6 and TRBJ2-3, reads DAGVTQSPTHLIKTRGQQVTLRCSPKSGHDTVSWYQQALGQGPQFIFQYYEEEERQRGNFPDRFSGHQFPNYSSELNVNALLLGDSALYLCASSLVGGMTDTQYFGPGTRLTVL.

The genes are TRBV18 and TRBJ1-1, with D perhaps TRBD1 (6 bases). The ends were cut back, 3 bases at V and 7 bases at J, with 9 bases in the middle. The germline CDR1 and CDR2 sequences are KGHSH and LQKENI. CDR3 length: 12 residues. DNA for the CDR3: TGTGCCAGCTCACCCGGACAGAGTGAAGCTTTCTTT. Translation: CASSPGQSEAFF.

J is TRBJ1-2 and V is TRBV13; D possibly corresponds to TRBD1 (5 bases). The CDR3 spans 12 residues. The germline V and J ends were trimmed by 4 bases and 7 bases, with 10 bases remaining between them. Looked up from germline, CDR1 is PRHDT and CDR2 is FYEKMQ (reference sequence). CDR3 residues: CASSSPDIGYTF. In nucleotides, the CDR3 is TGTGCCAGCAGCTCCCCGGACATTGGCTACACCTTC. The full variable domain, with the rest looked up from reference TRBV13 and TRBJ1-2, is AAGVIQSPRHLIKEKRETATLKCYPIPRHDTVYWYQQGPGQDPQFLISFYEKMQSDKGSIPDRFSAQQFSDYHSELNMSSLELGDSALYFCASSSPDIGYTFGSGTRLTVV.

This chain connects TRBV4-1 to TRBJ2-7; 8 nucleotides agree with TRBD1. V trimming: 1 base; J trimming: 1 base; junction bases outside the gene matches: 6. The CDR3 covers 16 residues. Germline CDR1 and CDR2: MGHRA and YSYEKL. The CDR3 here is CASSQVGNRGSYEQYF. The CDR3 DNA reads as TGCGCCAGCAGCCAAGTAGGTAACAGGGGGTCCTACGAGCAGTACTTC.

The V call is TRBV7-2, the J call TRBJ2-7; TRBD1 matches at 9 bases. The V gene end was trimmed by 4 bases and the J gene end by 0 bases; junction bases not matched to a gene: 1. The CDR3 runs to 14 residues. Germline values: CDR1 SGHTA, CDR2 FQGNSA. CDR3 bases: TGTGCCAGCAGCTGGGACAGGGCCTCCTACGAGCAGTACTTC. This sequence encodes CASSWDRASYEQYF.

The rearrangement joins TRBV7-3 to TRBJ2-7, with 12 bases lining up with TRBD2. Trimming took 1 base from V and 7 from J; bases not matched to a gene: 5. Germline CDR1 SGHTA, CDR2 FQGTGA. This CDR3 has 15 amino acids. CDR3 sequence: CASSLKPGLAGEQYF. The DNA of the CDR3 is TGTGCCAGCAGCTTAAAGCCCGGACTAGCGGGGGAGCAGTACTTC.